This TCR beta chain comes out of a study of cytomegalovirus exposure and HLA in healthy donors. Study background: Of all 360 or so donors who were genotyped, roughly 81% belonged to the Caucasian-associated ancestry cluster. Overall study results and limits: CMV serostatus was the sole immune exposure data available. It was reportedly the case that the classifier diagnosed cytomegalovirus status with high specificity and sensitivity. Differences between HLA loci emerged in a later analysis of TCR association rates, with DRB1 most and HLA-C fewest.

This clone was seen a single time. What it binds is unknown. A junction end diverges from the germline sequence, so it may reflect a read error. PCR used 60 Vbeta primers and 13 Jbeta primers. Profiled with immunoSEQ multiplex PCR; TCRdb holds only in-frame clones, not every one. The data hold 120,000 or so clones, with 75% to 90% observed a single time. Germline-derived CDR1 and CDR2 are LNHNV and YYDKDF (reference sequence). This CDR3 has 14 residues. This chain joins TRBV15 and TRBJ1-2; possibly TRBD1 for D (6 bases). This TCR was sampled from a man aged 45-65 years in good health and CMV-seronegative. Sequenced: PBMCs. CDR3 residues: CATSRGQGMAGCTF. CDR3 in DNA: TGTGCCACCAGCAGAGGTCAGGGGATGGCGGGCTGCACCTTC.